These 18 T cell receptor beta chains came from one sample sequenced in a study of graft-versus-host responses after intestinal transplantation. The antigens these receptors bind are not known. TCRdb's copy holds only in-frame clones and misses some; the assay was immunoSEQ multiplex PCR. The table lists 25,000 to 35,000 clones, about four fifths of them singletons, with around a fifth in the top ten. Here the sequenced sample was unstimulated CD8+ T cells sorted from spleen or lymph node cells, taken before intestinal transplant. These TCRs come from a human donor who received an intestinal transplant.

The V gene is TRBV14, the J gene TRBJ2-1; 8 positions match TRBD1. Germline lookup yields CDR1 SGHDN and CDR2 FVKESK. This CDR3 region has 16 residues. V dropped 5 bases and J dropped 2; count of bases not matched to a gene: 8. CDR3 nucleotides: TGTGCCAGCAGCGCCTATCAGGGGGCCCCCTACAATGAGCAGTTCTTC. This sequence encodes CASSAYQGAPYNEQFF.

V and J are TRBV27 and TRBJ2-1; possible D gene TRBD2, 6 bases. Germline V lookup: CDR1 MNHEY, CDR2 SMNVEV (reference sequence). V was cut by 6 bases and J by 1 base, with 13 bases left in between. The CDR3 runs to 15 residues. CDR3 loop: CASSVLASSYNEQFF. The CDR3, as DNA: TGTGCCAGCAGCGTACTAGCTTCATCCTACAATGAGCAGTTCTTC.

This chain uses TRBV27 with TRBJ2-7; D remains unclear. The CDR3 runs to 11 residues. Per the germline V gene, CDR1 is MNHEY and CDR2 is SMNVEV (reference sequence). Trimming pared 4 bases from V and 2 bases from J, leaving 3 bases between. The CDR3 bases are TGTGCCAGCAGTTCCGCCTACGAGCAGTACTTC. Translating it yields CASSSAYEQYF.

V usage is TRBV5-1 and J usage is TRBJ2-5; 9 bases agree with TRBD1. V shed 0 bases and J 3 bases; nucleotides not matched to a gene: 0. CDR1 SGHRS and CDR2 YFSETQ come from the germline V gene. The CDR3 covers 14 residues. CDR3 sequence reads: CASSLGQGEETQYF. The CDR3 region has the DNA TGCGCCAGCAGCTTGGGACAGGGGGAAGAGACCCAGTACTTC. Full variable domain (rest looked up from reference TRBV5-1 and TRBJ2-5): KAGVTQTPRYLIKTRGQQVTLSCSPISGHRSVSWYQQTPGQGLQFLFEYFSETQRNKGNFPGRFSGRQFSNSRSEMNVSTLELGDSALYLCASSLGQGEETQYFGPGTRLLVL.

The chain carries TRBV4-1 and TRBJ2-3; 16 nucleotides align to TRBD2. This CDR3 is 17 amino acids long. V lost 0 bases, J lost 6 bases, and 3 bases stayed unmatched. Germline V gives CDR1 MGHRA, CDR2 YSYEKL. In nucleotides, the CDR3 is TGCGCCAGCAGCCAAGAGGGACTAGCGGGGGGGGCGGATACGCAGTATTTT. It is translated as CASSQEGLAGGADTQYF.

The V call is TRBV7-2, the J call TRBJ2-1; 8 bases align to TRBD2. The trim removed 4 bases at V and 6 bases at J, leaving 2 bases unmatched. This CDR3 spans 13 amino acids. Germline V gene sequence: CDR1 SGHTA, CDR2 FQGNSA. The CDR3 loop reads CASSYGTSNEQFF. DNA for the CDR3: TGTGCCAGCAGCTACGGGACTAGCAATGAGCAGTTCTTC.

The chain links TRBV27 to TRBJ2-6; D gene uncertain. Deletions cut 6 bases from V and 12 bases from J, with 15 bases between. CDR1 and CDR2 (germline): MNHEY, SMNVEV (reference sequence). There are 13 residues in the CDR3. The CDR3 region has the DNA TGTGCCAGCAGCCGAATCTTAGAACCCGTCCTGACTTTC. Its translation is CASSRILEPVLTF.

About this clone: A much larger clone sits a single nucleotide away, making a read error possible. The chain is built from TRBV14 and TRBJ2-1; possibly TRBD1 for D (5 bases). Germline V gene data show CDR1 as SGHDN and CDR2 as FVKESK. Trimming removed 6 bases at V and 3 bases at J, with 9 bases between. The CDR3 length is 13 residues. CDR3 DNA: TGTGCCAGCAGTCTACAGGTCTACAATGAGCAGTTCTTC. It specifies CASSLQVYNEQFF.

The CDR3 region is CSVIGQGMDEQYF. The CDR3 nucleotides read TGCAGCGTTATCGGGCAGGGGATGGACGAGCAGTACTTC. The chain has TRBV29-1 and TRBJ2-7; perhaps TRBD1 as D (6 bases). Trimming cost V 5 bases and J 5 bases, with 16 bases left between them. CDR3 length equals 13 residues. Germline assignment: CDR1 SQVTM and CDR2 ANQGSEA.

The CDR3 coding sequence is TGCGCCAGCAGGAATCCGGGACAGGGAAACGAGCAGTACTTC. Its protein product is CASRNPGQGNEQYF. The gene calls are TRBV4-1 and TRBJ2-7, with 9 bases that match TRBD1. The CDR3 totals 14 residues. The germline V gene encodes CDR1 MGHRA and CDR2 YSYEKL. Germline trimming cut 6 bases from V and 5 bases from J; bases unmatched to any gene: 8.

This clone appeared a single time. The chain combines TRBV4-2 with TRBJ2-7; 11 nucleotides line up with TRBD2. Trimming at V came to 3 bases and at J to 4 bases, leaving 8 bases not matched to a gene. This CDR3 has 16 amino acids. Per germline, CDR1 LGHNA and CDR2 YNFKEQ. The chain's CDR3 is CASSQRLAGGGYEQYF. In DNA, the CDR3 is TGTGCCAGCAGCCAGCGGTTAGCGGGGGGGGGATACGAGCAGTACTTC.

This chain joins TRBV19 and TRBJ2-5; 12 bases match TRBD2. The CDR3 runs to 16 residues. V dropped 5 bases and J dropped 4; count of bases not matched to a gene: 8. Looked up from germline, CDR1 is LNHDA and CDR2 is SQIVND (reference sequence). The CDR3 protein is CASSPLAGGPGETQYF. CDR3 nucleotide sequence: TGTGCCAGTAGTCCCCTAGCGGGAGGGCCAGGAGAGACCCAGTACTTC.

The chain links TRBV7-2 to TRBJ2-3, with 7 bases lining up with TRBD2. V shed 2 bases, J shed 2 bases, and the junction held 4 bases outside the gene matches. The CDR3 is 15 residues long. Germline values: CDR1 SGHTA, CDR2 FQGNSA. Here the CDR3 DNA reads TGTGCCAGCAGCTTAAGACTAGCCCCCACAGATACGCAGTATTTT. Protein: CASSLRLAPTDTQYF.

The chain couples TRBV28 to TRBJ2-2; D is possibly TRBD2 (6 bases). The CDR3 loop spans 19 amino acids. V lost 4 bases and J 0 bases, leaving 21 bases between the germline ends. Germline assignment: CDR1 MDHEN and CDR2 SYDVKM. The CDR3 loop is CASSSRRVGSGPNTGELFF. The DNA of the CDR3 is TGTGCCAGCAGTTCCCGCCGAGTGGGTAGCGGACCGAACACCGGGGAGCTGTTTTTT. Full variable domain (remainder filled in from reference TRBV28 and TRBJ2-2): DVKVTQSSRYLVKRTGEKVFLECVQDMDHENMFWYRQDPGLGLRLIYFSYDVKMKEKGDIPEGYSVSREKKERFSLILESASTNQTSMYLCASSSRRVGSGPNTGELFFGEGSRLTVL.

The rearrangement links TRBV7-8 to TRBJ2-3; 7 bases are a match to TRBD2. CDR1 is SGHVS, CDR2 FQNEAQ, per germline. The CDR3 is 16 residues long. J lost 4 bases, V lost 2 bases, and 9 bases had no gene match. The DNA of the CDR3 is TGTGCCAGCAGCTTATTGGGGGGAGGGTCCTCAGATACGCAGTATTTT. Encoded protein: CASSLLGGGSSDTQYF.

The chain combines TRBV7-8 with TRBJ2-2, with D maybe TRBD1 (6 bases). V lost 5 bases and J lost 7, with 14 bases in between. Germline CDR1 reads SGHVS; CDR2 reads FQNEAQ. The CDR3 totals 14 residues. The CDR3 DNA follows: TGTGCCAGCAGCCCCCGGACAGTCTACGGGGAGCTGTTTTTT. Residues: CASSPRTVYGELFF.

This chain links TRBV7-6 with TRBJ2-3, with TRBD2 matching over 14 bases. This CDR3 spans 16 amino acids. Germline CDR1 SGHVS, CDR2 FNYEAQ. After removal of 5 bases from V and 5 bases from J, the junction contained 6 bases not matched to a gene. As DNA, the CDR3 is TGTGCCAGCAGCGCGACTAGCGGGGGGGCCGGAGATACGCAGTATTTT. It translates to CASSATSGGAGDTQYF.

This clone has only one observation. This chain joins TRBV13 and TRBJ1-4; the D is unclear. The CDR3 consists of 15 residues. Per the germline V gene, CDR1 is PRHDT and CDR2 is FYEKMQ (reference sequence). V dropped 4 bases and J dropped 4 bases, with 13 bases sitting between them. The CDR3 spells CASSSESGFNEKLFF. The DNA of the CDR3 is TGTGCCAGCAGCTCCGAGTCGGGTTTTAATGAAAAACTGTTTTTT. Looking up the rest from reference TRBV13 and TRBJ1-4 gives the full variable domain: AAGVIQSPRHLIKEKRETATLKCYPIPRHDTVYWYQQGPGQDPQFLISFYEKMQSDKGSIPDRFSAQQFSDYHSELNMSSLELGDSALYFCASSSESGFNEKLFFGSGTQLSVL.